This TCR beta chain came from a study of cytomegalovirus exposure and HLA in healthy donors. Vbeta (60) and Jbeta (13) primers were used in the PCR. The assay was immunoSEQ multiplex PCR, and TCRdb's table has in-frame clones only and misses some. The table has more than 130,000 clones, about 78% seen once. V shed 5 bases and J shed 8 bases, with 15 bases lying between them. This CDR3 has 13 amino acids. CDR1 MDHEN and CDR2 SYDVKM come from the germline V gene. Worth noting for this clone: Its target is not known.

Findings of the study overall: In vitro, three CMV-associated chains proved specific for CMV antigens. Based on reports, TCR beta sequences accurately predicted HLA-A and HLA-B alleles for most subjects. Rare sequences made up most TCRs, while some public TCRs were found in many donors.

Specimen: PBMCs. V and J are TRBV28 and TRBJ1-2; D might be TRBD1 (5 bases). This sequence originates from a man between 18 and 29 years old in good health and CMV-seronegative. CDR3: CASSRPQGGGYTF. The DNA for the CDR3 is TGTGCCAGCAGTCGCCCTCAGGGAGGAGGCTACACCTTC.